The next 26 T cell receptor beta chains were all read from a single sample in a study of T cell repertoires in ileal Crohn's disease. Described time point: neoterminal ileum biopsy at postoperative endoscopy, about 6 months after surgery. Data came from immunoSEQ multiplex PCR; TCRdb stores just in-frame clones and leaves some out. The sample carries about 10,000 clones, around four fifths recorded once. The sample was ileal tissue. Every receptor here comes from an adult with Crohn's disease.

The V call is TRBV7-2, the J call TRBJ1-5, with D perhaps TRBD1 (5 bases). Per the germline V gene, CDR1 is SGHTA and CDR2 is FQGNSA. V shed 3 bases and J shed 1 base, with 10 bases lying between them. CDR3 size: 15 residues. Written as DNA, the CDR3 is TGTGCCAGCAGCTTCAGGGCAGGGAGCAATCAGCCCCAGCATTTT. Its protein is CASSFRAGSNQPQHF. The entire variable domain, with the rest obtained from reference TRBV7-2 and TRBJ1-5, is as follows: GAGVSQSPSNKVTEKGKDVELRCDPISGHTALYWYRQSLGQGLEFLIYFQGNSAPDKSGLPSDRFSAERTGGSVSTLTIQRTQQEDSAVYLCASSFRAGSNQPQHFGDGTRLSIL.

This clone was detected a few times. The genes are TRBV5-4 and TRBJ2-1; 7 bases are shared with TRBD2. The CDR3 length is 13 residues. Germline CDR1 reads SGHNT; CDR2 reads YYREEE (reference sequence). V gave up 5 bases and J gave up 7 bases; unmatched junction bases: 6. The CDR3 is CASSHLAENEQFF. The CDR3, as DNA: TGTGCCAGCAGTCATCTAGCGGAAAATGAGCAGTTCTTC.

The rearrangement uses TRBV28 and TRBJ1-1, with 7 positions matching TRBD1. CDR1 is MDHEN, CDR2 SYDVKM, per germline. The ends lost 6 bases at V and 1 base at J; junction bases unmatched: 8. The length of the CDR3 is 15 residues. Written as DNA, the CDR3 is TGTGCCAGCAGACTCCGGACAGGCCAGAACACTGAAGCTTTCTTT. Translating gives CASRLRTGQNTEAFF.

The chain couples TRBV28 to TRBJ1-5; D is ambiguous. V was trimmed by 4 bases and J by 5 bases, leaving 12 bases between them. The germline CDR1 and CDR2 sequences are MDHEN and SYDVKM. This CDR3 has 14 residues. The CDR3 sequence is CASSSLEGYQPQHF. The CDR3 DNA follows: TGTGCCAGCAGTTCTCTCGAGGGATATCAGCCCCAGCATTTT.

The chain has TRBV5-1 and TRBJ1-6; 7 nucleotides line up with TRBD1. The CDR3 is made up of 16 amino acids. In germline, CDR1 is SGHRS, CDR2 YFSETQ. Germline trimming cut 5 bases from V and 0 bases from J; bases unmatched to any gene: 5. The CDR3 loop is CASSLQGSSYNSPLHF. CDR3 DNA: TGCGCCAGCAGTTTACAGGGGAGCTCCTATAATTCACCCCTCCACTTT.

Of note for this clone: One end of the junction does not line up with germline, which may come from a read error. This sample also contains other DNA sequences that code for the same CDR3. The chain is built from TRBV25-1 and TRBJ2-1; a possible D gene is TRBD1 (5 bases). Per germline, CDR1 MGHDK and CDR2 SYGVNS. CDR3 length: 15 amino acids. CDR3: CASSADKSSYNEQFF. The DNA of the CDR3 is TGTGCCAGTAGTGCGGACAAGAGCTCCTACAATGAGCAGTTCTTC.

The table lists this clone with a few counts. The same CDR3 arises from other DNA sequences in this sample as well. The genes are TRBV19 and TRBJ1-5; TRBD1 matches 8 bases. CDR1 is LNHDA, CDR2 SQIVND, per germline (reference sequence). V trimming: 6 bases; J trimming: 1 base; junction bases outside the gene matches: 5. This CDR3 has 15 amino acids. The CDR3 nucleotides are TGTGCCAGTAGGGGGACAGGAGGCAGCAATCAGCCCCAGCATTTT. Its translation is CASRGTGGSNQPQHF.

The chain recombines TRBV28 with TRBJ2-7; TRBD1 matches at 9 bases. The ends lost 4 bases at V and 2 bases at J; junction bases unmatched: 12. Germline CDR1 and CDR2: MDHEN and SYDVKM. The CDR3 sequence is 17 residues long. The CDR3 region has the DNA TGTGCCAGCAGTTCTCCCTCCTACAGGGGGCAAGCCTACGAGCAGTACTTC. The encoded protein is CASSSPSYRGQAYEQYF.

The CDR3 nucleotides are TGTGCCAGTAAGGTGGGACAGCAATACAATGAGCAGTTCTTC. As protein: CASKVGQQYNEQFF. The chain is built from TRBV19 and TRBJ2-1; 7 nucleotides agree with TRBD1. The germline V gene has CDR1 LNHDA and CDR2 SQIVND (reference sequence). The CDR3 loop spans 14 amino acids. V gave up 7 bases and J gave up 4 bases; unmatched junction bases: 7.

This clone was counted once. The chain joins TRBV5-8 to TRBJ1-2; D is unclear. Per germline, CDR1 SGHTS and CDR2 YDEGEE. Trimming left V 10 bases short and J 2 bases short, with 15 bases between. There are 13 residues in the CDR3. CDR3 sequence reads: CAGPEGTNYGYTF. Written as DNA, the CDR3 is TGTGCCGGGCCTGAGGGAACAAACTATGGCTACACCTTC.

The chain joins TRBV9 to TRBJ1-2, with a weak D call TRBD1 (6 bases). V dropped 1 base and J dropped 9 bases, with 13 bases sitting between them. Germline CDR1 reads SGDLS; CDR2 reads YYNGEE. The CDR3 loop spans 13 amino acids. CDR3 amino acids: CASSVTGSGSYTF. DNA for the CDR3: TGTGCCAGCAGCGTAACAGGGAGCGGGAGCTACACCTTC.

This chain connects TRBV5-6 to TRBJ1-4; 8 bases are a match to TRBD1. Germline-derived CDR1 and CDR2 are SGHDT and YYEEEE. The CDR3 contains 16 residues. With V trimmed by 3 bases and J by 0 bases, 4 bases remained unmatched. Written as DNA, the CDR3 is TGTGCCAGCAGCTGGGGGACAGGCACAACTAATGAAAAACTGTTTTTT. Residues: CASSWGTGTTNEKLFF.

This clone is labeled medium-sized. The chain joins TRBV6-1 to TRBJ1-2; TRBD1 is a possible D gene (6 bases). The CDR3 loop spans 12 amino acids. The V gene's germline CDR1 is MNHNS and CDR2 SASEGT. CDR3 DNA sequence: TGTGCGTCCGCTCCAGGGGATTATGGCTACACCTTC. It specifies CASAPGDYGYTF.

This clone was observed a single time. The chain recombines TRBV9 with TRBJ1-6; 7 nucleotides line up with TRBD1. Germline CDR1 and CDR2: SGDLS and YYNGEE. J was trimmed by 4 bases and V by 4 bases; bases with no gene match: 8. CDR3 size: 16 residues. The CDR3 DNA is TGTGCCAGCAGCTCGGACAGGAAGCGATATAATTCACCCCTCCACTTT. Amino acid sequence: CASSSDRKRYNSPLHF.

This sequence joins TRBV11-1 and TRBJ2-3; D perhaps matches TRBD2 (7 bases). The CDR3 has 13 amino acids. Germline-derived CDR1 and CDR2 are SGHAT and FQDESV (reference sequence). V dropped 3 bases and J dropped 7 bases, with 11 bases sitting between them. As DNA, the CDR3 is TGTGCCAGCAGCTTGGGGGGGCGAAATACGCAGTATTTT. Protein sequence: CASSLGGRNTQYF.

CDR3 in DNA: TGCGCCAGCAGCGGGACAGCCAGCTCCTACGAGCAGTACTTC. It codes for CASSGTASSYEQYF. The J gene is TRBJ2-5, the V gene TRBV5-1, with 7 bases aligning to TRBD1. The DNA end lines up better with TRBJ2-7; the J call may be wrong. This CDR3 has 14 residues. From germline, CDR1 is SGHRS and CDR2 YFSETQ.

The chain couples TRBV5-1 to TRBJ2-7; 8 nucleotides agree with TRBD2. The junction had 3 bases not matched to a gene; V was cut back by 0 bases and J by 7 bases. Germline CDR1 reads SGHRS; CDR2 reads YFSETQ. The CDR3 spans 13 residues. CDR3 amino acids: CASSLDGGGEQYF. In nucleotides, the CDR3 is TGCGCCAGCAGCTTGGATGGCGGGGGGGAGCAGTACTTC.

The CDR3 is CASSQEAGTGFMYEQYF. CDR3 coding DNA: TGTGCCAGCAGCCAAGAGGCCGGGACAGGGTTTATGTACGAGCAGTACTTC. V gene TRBV4-2 combines with J gene TRBJ2-7, with TRBD1 matching over 9 bases. V lost 0 bases to trimming and J lost 4 bases; unmatched junction nucleotides: 10. Germline V CDR1 and CDR2: LGHNA, YNFKEQ. The CDR3 is 17 amino acids.

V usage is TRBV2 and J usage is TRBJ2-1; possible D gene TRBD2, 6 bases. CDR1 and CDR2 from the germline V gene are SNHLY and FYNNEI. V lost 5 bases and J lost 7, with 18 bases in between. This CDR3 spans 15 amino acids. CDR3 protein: CASSKLAGSSNEQFF. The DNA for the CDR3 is TGTGCCAGCAGTAAGCTGGCGGGGTCGAGTAATGAGCAGTTCTTC.

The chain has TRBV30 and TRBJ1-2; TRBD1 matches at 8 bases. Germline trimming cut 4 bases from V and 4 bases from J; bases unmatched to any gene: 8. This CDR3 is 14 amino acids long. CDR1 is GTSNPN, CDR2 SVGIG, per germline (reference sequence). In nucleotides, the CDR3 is TGTGCCTGGATTAGGACAGGGACACCCTATGGCTACACCTTC. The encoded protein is CAWIRTGTPYGYTF.

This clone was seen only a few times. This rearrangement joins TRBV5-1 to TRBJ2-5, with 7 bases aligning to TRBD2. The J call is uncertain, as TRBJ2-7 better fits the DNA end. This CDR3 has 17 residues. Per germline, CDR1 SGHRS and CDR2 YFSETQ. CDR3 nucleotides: TGCGCCAGCAGCTTGCCGGGGGGTGGGATGGGATCCTACGAGCAGTACTTC. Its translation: CASSLPGGGMGSYEQYF.

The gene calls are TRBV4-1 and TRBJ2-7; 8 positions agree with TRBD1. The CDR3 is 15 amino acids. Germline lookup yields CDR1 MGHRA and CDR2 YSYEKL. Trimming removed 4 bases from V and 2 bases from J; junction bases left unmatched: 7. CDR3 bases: TGCGCCAGCAGCCTGGACAGGGTCGGGACCTACGAGCAGTACTTC. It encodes CASSLDRVGTYEQYF.

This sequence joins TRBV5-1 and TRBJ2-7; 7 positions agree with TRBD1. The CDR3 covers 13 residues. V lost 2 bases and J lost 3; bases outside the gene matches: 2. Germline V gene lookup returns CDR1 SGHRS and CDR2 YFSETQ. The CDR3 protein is CASSLTGDYEQYF. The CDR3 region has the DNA TGCGCCAGCAGCTTAACAGGGGACTACGAGCAGTACTTC.

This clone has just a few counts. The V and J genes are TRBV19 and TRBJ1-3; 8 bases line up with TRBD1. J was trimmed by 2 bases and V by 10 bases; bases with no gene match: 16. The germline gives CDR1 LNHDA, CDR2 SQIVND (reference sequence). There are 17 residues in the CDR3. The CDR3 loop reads CATSLHAGGIAGNTIYF. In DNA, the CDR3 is TGTGCCACCTCCCTCCACGCAGGGGGCATCGCTGGAAACACCATATATTTT.

CDR3 DNA: TGTGCCAGCAGCCACGTGGGGGCGAAGAGAACCGGGGAGCTGTTTTTT. This gives the protein CASSHVGAKRTGELFF. This chain links TRBV5-6 with TRBJ2-2; tentative D call: TRBD1 (6 bases). CDR3 length: 16 amino acids. Trimming removed 4 bases from V and 5 bases from J, with 18 bases in between. The germline CDR1 and CDR2 sequences are SGHDT and YYEEEE.

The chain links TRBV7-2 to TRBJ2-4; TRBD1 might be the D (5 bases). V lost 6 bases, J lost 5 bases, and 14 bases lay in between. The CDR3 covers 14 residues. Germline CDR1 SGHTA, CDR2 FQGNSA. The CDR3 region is CASRSPGFQNIQYF. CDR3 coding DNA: TGTGCCAGCAGATCCCCAGGGTTTCAAAACATTCAGTACTTC.